In its sample, the clone carrying this T cell receptor (beta chain) was seen many times. TCR beta CDR3 region amplification was performed from RNA transcripts. First-round RT-PCR of the TCR CDR3 relied on the HTBI primer set. TCRdb redid the calling of the multiplex PCR reads with MiXCR, one entry per CDR3 protein. Altogether more than 650,000 distinct CDR3 sequences are present, 12% to 15% being singletons, with the ten largest covering approximately 10%. V was clipped by 7 bases and J by 4 bases, with 13 bases between them. The CDR3 covers 13 residues. CDR1 and CDR2 (germline): MNHNS, SASEGT. The data are from a study of T cells in Graves' hyperthyroidism and ophthalmopathy.

The sample taken for sequencing was blood. V usage is TRBV6-1 and J usage is TRBJ1-1, with no clear D. The TCR originated in a young woman with Graves' hyperthyroidism. CDR3 region: CASIPGRGTEAFF. The CDR3 DNA is TGTGCCAGCATTCCAGGACGAGGCACTGAAGCTTTCTTT.